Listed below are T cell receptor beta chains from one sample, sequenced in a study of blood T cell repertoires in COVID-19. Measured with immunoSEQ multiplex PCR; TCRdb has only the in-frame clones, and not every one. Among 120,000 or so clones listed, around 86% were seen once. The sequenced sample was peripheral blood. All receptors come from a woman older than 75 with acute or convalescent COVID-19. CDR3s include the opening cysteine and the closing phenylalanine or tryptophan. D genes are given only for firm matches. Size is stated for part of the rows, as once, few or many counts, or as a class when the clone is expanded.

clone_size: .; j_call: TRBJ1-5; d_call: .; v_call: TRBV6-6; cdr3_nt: TGTGCCAGCAGTCCCGGGATCGGCAGCGGGACACATAATCAGCCCCAGCATTTT; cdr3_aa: CASSPGIGSGTHNQPQHF
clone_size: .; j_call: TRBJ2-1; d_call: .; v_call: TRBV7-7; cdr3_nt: TGTGCCAGCAGCCCCACAGCGATGGGGGCGGGTGAGCAGTTCTTC; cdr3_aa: CASSPTAMGAGEQFF
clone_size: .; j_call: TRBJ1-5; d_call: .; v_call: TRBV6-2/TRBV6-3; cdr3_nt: TGTGCCAGCAGTTACACTACGGGCAATCAGCCCCAGCATTTT; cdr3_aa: CASSYTTGNQPQHF
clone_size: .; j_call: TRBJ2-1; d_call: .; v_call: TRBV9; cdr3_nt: TGTGCCAGCAGCGTAGGGGCAGGGCTTACCTACAATGAGCAGTTCTTC; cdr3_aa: CASSVGAGLTYNEQFF
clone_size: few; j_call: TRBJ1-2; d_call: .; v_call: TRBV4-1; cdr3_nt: TGCGCCAGCAGCCAAGTCGGACAGAGTAACTATGGCTACACCTTC; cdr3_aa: CASSQVGQSNYGYTF
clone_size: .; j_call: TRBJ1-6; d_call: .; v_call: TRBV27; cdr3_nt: TGTGCCAGCAGATTAGAGAGGACCCAGGGCTCCTATAATTCACCCCTCCACTTT; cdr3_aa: CASRLERTQGSYNSPLHF
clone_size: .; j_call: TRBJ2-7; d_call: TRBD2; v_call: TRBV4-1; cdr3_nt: TGCGCCAGCAGCCAAGTATGGCTAGCGGGGGTATCCTACGAGCAGTACTTC; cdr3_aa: CASSQVWLAGVSYEQYF
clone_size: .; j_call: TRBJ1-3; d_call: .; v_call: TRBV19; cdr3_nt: TGTGCCAGCCGACAGGTTGGGGGAAACACCATATATTTT; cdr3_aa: CASRQVGGNTIYF
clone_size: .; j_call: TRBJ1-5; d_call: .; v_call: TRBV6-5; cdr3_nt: TGTGCCAGCGTGGGAGTTTATAGCAATCAGCCCCAGCATTTT; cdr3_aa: CASVGVYSNQPQHF
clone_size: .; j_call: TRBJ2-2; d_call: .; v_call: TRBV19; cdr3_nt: TGTGCCAGTAGTGGGGACTACACCGGGGAGCTGTTTTTT; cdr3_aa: CASSGDYTGELFF
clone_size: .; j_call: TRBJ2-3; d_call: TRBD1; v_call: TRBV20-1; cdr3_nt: TGCAGTGCTAGTGTCACGCAGGGGGGCACAGATACGCAGTATTTT; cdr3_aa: CSASVTQGGTDTQYF
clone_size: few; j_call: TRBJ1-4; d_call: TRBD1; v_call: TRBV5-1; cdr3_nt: TGCGCCAGCAGCTTGGCGGGGACAGGTTCAGAAAAACTGTTTTTT; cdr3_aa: CASSLAGTGSEKLFF
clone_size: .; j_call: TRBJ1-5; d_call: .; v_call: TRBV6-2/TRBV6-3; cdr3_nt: TGTGCCAGCAGTGAGACACTTTATAGCAATCAGCCCCAGCATTTT; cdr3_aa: CASSETLYSNQPQHF
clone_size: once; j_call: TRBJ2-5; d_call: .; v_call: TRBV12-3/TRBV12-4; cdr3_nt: TGTGCCAGCAGTTTGCGGGGCCAAGAGACCCAGTACTTC; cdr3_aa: CASSLRGQETQYF
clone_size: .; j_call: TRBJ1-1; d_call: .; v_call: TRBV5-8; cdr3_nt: TGTGCCAGCAGCCGACGGGGGGGCTCGAACACTGAAGCTTTCTTT; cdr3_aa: CASSRRGGSNTEAFF
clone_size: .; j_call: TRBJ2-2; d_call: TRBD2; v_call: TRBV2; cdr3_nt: TGTGCCAGCAGTGAATTGGCGGGGGGGTCCGGGGAGCTGTTTTTT; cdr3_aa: CASSELAGGSGELFF
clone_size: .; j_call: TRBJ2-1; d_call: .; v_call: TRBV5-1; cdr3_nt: TGCGCCAGCAGCTTGATGGGGGCTTCCTACAATGAGCAGTTCTTC; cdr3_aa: CASSLMGASYNEQFF
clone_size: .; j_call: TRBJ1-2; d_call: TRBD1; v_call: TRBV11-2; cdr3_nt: TGTGCCAGCAGCTTGGAACCCCGACAGGGTCCCTCTGGCTACACCTTC; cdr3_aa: CASSLEPRQGPSGYTF
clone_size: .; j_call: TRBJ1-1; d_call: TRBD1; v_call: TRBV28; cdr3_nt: TGTGCCAGCAGTTCCCCCGGGACAGGGGGGATTAACACTGAAGCTTTCTTT; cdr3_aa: CASSSPGTGGINTEAFF
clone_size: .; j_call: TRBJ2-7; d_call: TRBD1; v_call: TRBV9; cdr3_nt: TGTGCCAGCAGCGTTGGGACAGGGGATAACTACGAGCAGTACTTC; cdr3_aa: CASSVGTGDNYEQYF
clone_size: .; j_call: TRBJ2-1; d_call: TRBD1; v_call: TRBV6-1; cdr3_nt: TGTGCCAGCAGTGAAAGGGGATGGACAGGGGCTAGCTCCTACAATGAGCAGTTCTTC; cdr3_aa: CASSERGWTGASSYNEQFF
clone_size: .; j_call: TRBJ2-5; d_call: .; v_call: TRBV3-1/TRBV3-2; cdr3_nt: TGTGCCAGCAGCCAAACGTCGCGCGAGACCCAGTACTTC; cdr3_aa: CASSQTSRETQYF
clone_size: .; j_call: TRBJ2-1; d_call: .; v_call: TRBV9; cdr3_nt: TGTGCCAGCAGCGTAGAACCGGGTTTGAGAGAGCAGTTCTTC; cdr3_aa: CASSVEPGLREQFF
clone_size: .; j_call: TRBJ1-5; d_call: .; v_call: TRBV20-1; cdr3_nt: TGCAGTGCTAGTTCAAGCGTTAATCAGCCCCAGCATTTT; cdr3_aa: CSASSSVNQPQHF
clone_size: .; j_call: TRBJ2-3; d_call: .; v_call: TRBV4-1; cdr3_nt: TGCGCCAGCAGCCAAGTGTACGGGGGGCGGGGAGATACGCAGTATTTT; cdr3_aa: CASSQVYGGRGDTQYF
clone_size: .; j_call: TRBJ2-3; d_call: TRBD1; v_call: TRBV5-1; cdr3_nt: TGCGCCAGCAGCTTGACACGACAGGGGCTAAGCACAGATACGCAGTATTTT; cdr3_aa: CASSLTRQGLSTDTQYF
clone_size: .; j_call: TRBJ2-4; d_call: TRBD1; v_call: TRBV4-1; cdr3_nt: TGCGCCAGCAGCCAGAGCGCCCGGACAGGGGAGGAAAGAGGAGCCAAAAACATTCAGTACTTC; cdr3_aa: CASSQSARTGEERGAKNIQYF
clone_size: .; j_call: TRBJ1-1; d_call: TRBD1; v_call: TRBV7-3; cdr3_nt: TGTGCCAGCAGCTTACAGCGACAGGGGAAGAACACTGAAGCTTTCTTT; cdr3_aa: CASSLQRQGKNTEAFF
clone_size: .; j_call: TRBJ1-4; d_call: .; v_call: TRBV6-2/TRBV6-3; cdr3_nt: TGTGCCAGCAGTTATTCTCCAGGAATAACTAATGAAAAACTGTTTTTT; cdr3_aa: CASSYSPGITNEKLFF
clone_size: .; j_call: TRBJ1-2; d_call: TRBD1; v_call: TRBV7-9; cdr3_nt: TGTGCCAGCAGCTTTCGGGGGACAGCGGACGCGCGAGGCTACACCTTC; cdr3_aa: CASSFRGTADARGYTF
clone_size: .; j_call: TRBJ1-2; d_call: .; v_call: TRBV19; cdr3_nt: TGTGCCAGTAGCCCACAGGGCGGGCCCCTTTATGGCTACACCTTC; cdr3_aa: CASSPQGGPLYGYTF
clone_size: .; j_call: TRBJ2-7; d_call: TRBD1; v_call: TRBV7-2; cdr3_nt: TGTGCCAGCAGCTCACAGGGGGCGTCCTACGAGCAGTACTTC; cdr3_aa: CASSSQGASYEQYF
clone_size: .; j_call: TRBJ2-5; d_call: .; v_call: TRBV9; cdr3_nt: TGTGCCAGCAGCGTAGATCAGTCCCGAGAGACCCAGTACTTC; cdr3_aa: CASSVDQSRETQYF
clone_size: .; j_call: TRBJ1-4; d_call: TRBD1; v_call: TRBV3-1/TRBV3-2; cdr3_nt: TGTGCCAGCAGCCCCGGGGACAGGGGGAGAGGTGAAAAACTGTTTTTT; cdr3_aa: CASSPGDRGRGEKLFF
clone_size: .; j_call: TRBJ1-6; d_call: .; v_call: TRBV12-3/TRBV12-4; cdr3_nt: TGTGCCAGCAGTGGCCCTGGGGGGTCACCCCTCCACTTT; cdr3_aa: CASSGPGGSPLHF
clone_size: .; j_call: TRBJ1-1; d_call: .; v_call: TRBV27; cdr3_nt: TGTGCCAGCAGCATAAACAGGAACACTGAAGCTTTCTTT; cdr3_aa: CASSINRNTEAFF
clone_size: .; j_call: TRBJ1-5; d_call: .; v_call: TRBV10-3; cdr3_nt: TGTGCCATCAGACCAGTCAGGGGTCAGCCCCAGCATTTT; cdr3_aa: CAIRPVRGQPQHF
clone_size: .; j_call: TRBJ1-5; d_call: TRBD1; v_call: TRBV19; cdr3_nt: TGTGCCAGTAGTACCTGGACAGGGCGGCAGCCCCAGCATTTT; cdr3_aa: CASSTWTGRQPQHF
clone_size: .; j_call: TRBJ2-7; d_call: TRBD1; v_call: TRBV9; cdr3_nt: TGTGCCAGCAGCGTTGACAGGGGCCTCAACTACGAGCAGTACTTC; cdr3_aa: CASSVDRGLNYEQYF
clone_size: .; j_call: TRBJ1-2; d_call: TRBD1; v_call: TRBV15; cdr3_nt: TGTGCCACCAGCAGTCTGGCAGGGGGGTATGGCTACACCTTC; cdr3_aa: CATSSLAGGYGYTF
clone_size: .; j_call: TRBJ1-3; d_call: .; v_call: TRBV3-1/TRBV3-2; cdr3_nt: TGTGCCAGCAGCCAAGGAGGAGCAGGAAACACCATATATTTT; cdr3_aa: CASSQGGAGNTIYF
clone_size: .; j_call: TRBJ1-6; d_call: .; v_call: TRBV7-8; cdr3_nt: TGTGCCAGCAGTTCGCAGAGGCCGGCTTTAGGTTCACCCCTCCACTTT; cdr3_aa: CASSSQRPALGSPLHF
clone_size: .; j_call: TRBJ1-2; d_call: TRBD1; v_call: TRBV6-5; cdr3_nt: TGTGCCAGCAGTTTGGGGACAGTCTATGGCTACACCTTC; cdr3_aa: CASSLGTVYGYTF
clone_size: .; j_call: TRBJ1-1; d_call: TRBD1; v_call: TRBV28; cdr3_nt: TGTGCCAGCTGCTTGCAGGGGGTGGGGCTCTCTGAAGCTTTCTTT; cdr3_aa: CASCLQGVGLSEAFF
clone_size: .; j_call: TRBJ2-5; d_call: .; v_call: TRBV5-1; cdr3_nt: TGCGCCAGCAGCGACGGGATGGGGGAGACCCAGTACTTC; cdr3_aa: CASSDGMGETQYF
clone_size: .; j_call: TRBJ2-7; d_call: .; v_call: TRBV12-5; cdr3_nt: TGTGCTAGTGGTTTGGAGCAGGGCCGCTACGAGCAGTACTTC; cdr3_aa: CASGLEQGRYEQYF
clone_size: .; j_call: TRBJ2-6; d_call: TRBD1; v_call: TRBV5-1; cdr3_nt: TGCGCCAGCAGCTGGGGGGACAGGGAGAGCTCTGGGGCCAACGTCCTGACTTTC; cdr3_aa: CASSWGDRESSGANVLTF
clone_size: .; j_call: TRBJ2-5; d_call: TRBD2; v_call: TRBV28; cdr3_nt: TGTGCCAGCAAACTAGCGGGGGGTTCCGGGACCCAGTACTTC; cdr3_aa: CASKLAGGSGTQYF
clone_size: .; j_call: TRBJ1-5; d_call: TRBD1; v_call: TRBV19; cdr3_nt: TGTGCCAGTAGTATAGGGGGACAGTTAATGCGTCAGCCCCAGCATTTT; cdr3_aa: CASSIGGQLMRQPQHF
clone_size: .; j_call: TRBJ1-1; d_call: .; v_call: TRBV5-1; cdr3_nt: TGCGCCAGCAGCTTGGGGGTTACAGGCGTTGAAGCTTTCTTT; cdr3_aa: CASSLGVTGVEAFF
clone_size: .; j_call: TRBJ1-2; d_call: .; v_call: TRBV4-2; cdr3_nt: TGTGCCAGCAGCCAAGGGGGCATTGGCCCCTATGGCTACACCTTC; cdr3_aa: CASSQGGIGPYGYTF